This is a list of T cell receptor beta chains from one sample in a study of T-cell reconstitution after alpha-beta-depleted transplantation in children. TCRdb re-derived calls from the PCR reads in MiXCR, one entry per CDR3 protein. Here the sample spans about 980,000 distinct CDR3 sequences, under 30% being singletons. The specimen comprised PBMCs, mostly from graft donor cells, sampled 360 days after TCRalphabeta/CD19-depleted stem cell transplant. These receptors came from a boy under two years old who had a stem cell transplant for SCID, so the T cells may come from the graft donor. Each CDR3 is given with its conserved first and last residue. A D gene is named only where the DNA matches it firmly. Expanded clones are given a class, and other clones once, few, many or no size at all.

cdr3_aa | cdr3_nt | clone_size | j_call | d_call | v_call
CASTREGYEQYF | TGTGCCAGCACCCGGGAGGGGTACGAGCAGTACTTC | . | TRBJ2-7 | TRBD2 | TRBV2
CASSAHRAGELFF | TGTGCCAGCAGCGCCCATCGGGCAGGGGAGCTGTTTTTT | . | TRBJ2-2 | . | TRBV7-3
CASTLTRPGGNQPQHF | TGTGCCAGCACCCTTACCAGACCGGGAGGCAATCAGCCCCAGCATTTT | few | TRBJ1-5 | . | TRBV6-1
CASSPNEKLFF | TGTGCCAGCAGCCCTAATGAAAAACTGTTTTTT | . | TRBJ1-4 | . | TRBV28
CSARDQRGFSYEQYF | TGCAGTGCTAGAGATCAGAGGGGATTCTCCTACGAGCAGTACTTC | . | TRBJ2-7 | . | TRBV20-1
CAISEQGRFNEQFF | TGTGCCATCAGTGAACAGGGAAGATTCAATGAGCAGTTCTTC | few | TRBJ2-1 | . | TRBV10-3
CASSAHTGEQFF | TGTGCCAGCAGCGCCCACACAGGCGAGCAGTTCTTC | few | TRBJ2-1 | . | TRBV9
CASSPYHLAGFGNEQFF | TGTGCCAGCAGTCCATACCACCTAGCGGGGTTCGGCAATGAGCAGTTCTTC | . | TRBJ2-1 | TRBD2 | TRBV12-3/TRBV12-4
CASAGEGGPYEQYF | TGTGCCAGTGCAGGGGAAGGAGGACCCTACGAGCAGTACTTC | few | TRBJ2-7 | . | TRBV6-1
CASRGLDNGNQPQHF | TGTGCCAGCAGGGGGTTAGATAACGGCAATCAGCCCCAGCATTTT | few | TRBJ1-5 | . | TRBV28
CASSRRGAQYF | TGTGCCAGCAGTCGGCGGGGGGCCCAGTACTTC | . | TRBJ2-5 | TRBD2 | TRBV6-5
CASSAPDPREITDTQYF | TGTGCCAGCAGCGCCCCAGACCCACGGGAGATCACAGATACGCAGTATTTT | . | TRBJ2-3 | . | TRBV9
CSVVPNGASYEQYF | TGCAGCGTTGTCCCCAACGGGGCTTCCTACGAGCAGTACTTC | . | TRBJ2-7 | . | TRBV29-1
CSARVGNQETQYF | TGCAGTGCTAGAGTGGGCAACCAAGAGACCCAGTACTTC | . | TRBJ2-5 | . | TRBV20-1
CASSLDGTGGYEQYF | TGTGCCAGCAGCCTCGACGGGACAGGGGGCTACGAGCAGTACTTC | . | TRBJ2-7 | TRBD1 | TRBV7-2
CASGLVRPSGGDTQYF | TGTGCTAGTGGTTTGGTCCGACCCAGCGGAGGGGATACGCAGTATTTT | . | TRBJ2-3 | . | TRBV12-5
CSVCPSTSGATDTQYF | TGCAGCGTTTGCCCCTCGACTAGCGGGGCCACAGATACGCAGTATTTT | few | TRBJ2-3 | TRBD2 | TRBV29-1
CASSEGLGYEQYF | TGCGCCAGCAGTGAAGGGCTTGGATACGAGCAGTACTTC | . | TRBJ2-7 | . | TRBV10-1
CASSVAGWDYGYTF | TGTGCCAGCAGCGTGGCAGGGTGGGACTATGGCTACACCTTC | . | TRBJ1-2 | . | TRBV9
CASSYSDSGGSSTDTQYF | TGTGCCAGCAGTTATTCCGACAGCGGGGGCTCTAGCACAGATACGCAGTATTTT | . | TRBJ2-3 | TRBD2 | TRBV6-5
CASSRAPKEIAGGLRGTQYF | TGTGCCAGCAGTCGAGCGCCAAAGGAAATAGCGGGGGGCCTCCGTGGGACCCAGTACTTC | . | TRBJ2-5 | TRBD2 | TRBV6-1
CASSPVGAYEQYF | TGTGCCAGCAGCCCCGTCGGGGCCTACGAGCAGTACTTC | . | TRBJ2-7 | . | TRBV12-3/TRBV12-4
CATSRGTGTLYEQYF | TGTGCCACCAGCAGAGGGACAGGAACCCTCTACGAGCAGTACTTC | . | TRBJ2-7 | TRBD1 | TRBV15
CASSQEGRGRTTFF | TGCGCCAGCAGCCAAGAGGGGCGGGGAAGGACAACTTTCTTT | few | TRBJ1-1 | . | TRBV4-1
CASNRRQTGSEKLFF | TGTGCCAGCAACCGAAGGCAGACCGGCTCAGAAAAACTGTTTTTT | . | TRBJ1-4 | . | TRBV6-2/TRBV6-3
CASTTQTANTEAFF | TGTGCCAGCACAACTCAGACAGCGAACACTGAAGCTTTCTTT | few | TRBJ1-1 | . | TRBV12-3/TRBV12-4
CAISGGRGLTDTQYF | TGTGCCATCAGTGGGGGCCGAGGGCTCACAGATACGCAGTATTTT | . | TRBJ2-3 | . | TRBV10-3
CASTRQGAIRTGELFF | TGTGCCAGCACCCGACAGGGGGCGATAAGGACCGGGGAGCTGTTTTTT | . | TRBJ2-2 | TRBD1 | TRBV5-5
CASGQQGTDTQYF | TGTGCCAGCGGACAACAGGGCACAGATACGCAGTATTTT | many | TRBJ2-3 | . | TRBV6-2/TRBV6-3
CASSLATGYPLTNTGELFF | TGTGCCAGCAGCTTAGCGACAGGGTATCCCCTAACGAACACCGGGGAGCTGTTTTTT | few | TRBJ2-2 | TRBD1 | TRBV7-2
CATSEGDRSYNEQFF | TGTGCCACCAGCGAGGGGGATCGGTCCTACAATGAGCAGTTCTTC | once | TRBJ2-1 | . | TRBV15
CSARTGRMNTEAFF | TGCAGTGCTAGAACAGGGAGGATGAACACTGAAGCTTTCTTT | few | TRBJ1-1 | . | TRBV20-1
CASSGTNYRGRVVRNTEAFF | TGTGCCAGCAGTGGGACTAATTACAGGGGGCGAGTTGTACGGAACACTGAAGCTTTCTTT | . | TRBJ1-1 | TRBD1 | TRBV12-3/TRBV12-4
CSATLGAVEDEQFF | TGCAGTGCTACGCTAGGCGCCGTGGAAGATGAGCAGTTCTTC | few | TRBJ2-1 | . | TRBV20-1
CASSQDSGRATGELFF | TGCGCCAGCAGCCAAGATAGTGGCAGGGCCACCGGGGAGCTGTTTTTT | . | TRBJ2-2 | . | TRBV4-1
CSVLSEEAFF | TGCAGCGTTCTATCCGAGGAAGCTTTCTTT | . | TRBJ1-1 | . | TRBV29-1
CASTGTSGNTIYF | TGCGCCAGCACAGGGACTTCTGGAAACACCATATATTTT | few | TRBJ1-3 | . | TRBV5-1
CASSLEPFRSAKNIQYF | TGTGCCAGCAGCTTAGAGCCGTTTCGTAGCGCCAAAAACATTCAGTACTTC | . | TRBJ2-4 | . | TRBV7-9
CASSYDRGGTDTQYF | TGTGCCAGCAGTTACGACCGCGGGGGCACAGATACGCAGTATTTT | many | TRBJ2-3 | . | TRBV6-2/TRBV6-3
CSARAEIPLGNSPLHF | TGCAGTGCTAGAGCCGAGATCCCTTTGGGGAATTCACCCCTCCACTTT | . | TRBJ1-6 | . | TRBV20-1
CASSRTQDRGGGTGELFF | TGTGCCAGCAGTAGAACCCAAGACAGGGGGGGTGGCACCGGGGAGCTGTTTTTT | . | TRBJ2-2 | TRBD1 | TRBV6-1
CASSPLLRTSGGYTF | TGTGCCAGCAGCCCTCTGCTCCGGACAAGTGGTGGCTACACCTTC | . | TRBJ1-2 | . | TRBV3-1
CASSLAGQRNTEAFF | TGTGCCAGCAGCTTAGCGGGACAGAGGAACACTGAAGCTTTCTTT | few | TRBJ1-1 | TRBD1 | TRBV7-9
CASSQDRREPYNEQFF | TGCGCCAGCAGCCAAGACAGACGGGAGCCCTACAATGAGCAGTTCTTC | . | TRBJ2-1 | . | TRBV4-1
CASSLASGEVRRQYF | TGTGCCAGCAGCTTGGCCAGCGGGGAGGTTAGGCGGCAGTACTTC | few | TRBJ2-7 | TRBD2 | TRBV5-6